These T cell receptor beta chains were read from a single sample in a study of blood T cell repertoires in COVID-19. This table comes from immunoSEQ multiplex PCR, and its TCRdb copy is limited to in-frame clones, with some not included. The sample lists 250,000 to 350,000 clones; around 87% were seen once. The specimen was peripheral blood. The receptors were sampled from a woman aged 45-65 years who had recovered from COVID-19. Both conserved end residues are part of each CDR3. A D gene is named only where the DNA matches it firmly. Size values are once, few and many counts, or a class for expanded clones, and some rows have none.

v_call: TRBV7-2
j_call: TRBJ2-5
d_call: TRBD1
clone_size: NA
cdr3_length: 15
cdr3_nt: TGTGCCAGCAGACCCAAACAGGGGTTGGGGGAGACCCAGTACTTC
cdr3_aa: CASRPKQGLGETQYF

v_call: TRBV13
j_call: TRBJ2-7
d_call: NA
clone_size: NA
cdr3_length: 15
cdr3_nt: TGTGCCAGCAGCTTATTTACTCAATTCCCCTACGAGCAGTACTTC
cdr3_aa: CASSLFTQFPYEQYF

v_call: TRBV9
j_call: TRBJ2-1
d_call: NA
clone_size: NA
cdr3_length: 15
cdr3_nt: TGTGCCAGCAGCGTGGGCAGGGCTCGGGACAATGAGCAGTTCTTC
cdr3_aa: CASSVGRARDNEQFF

v_call: TRBV28
j_call: TRBJ1-1
d_call: TRBD1
clone_size: NA
cdr3_length: 13
cdr3_nt: TGTGCCAGCACTTACAGGGGGCCGGTTGAAGCTTTCTTT
cdr3_aa: CASTYRGPVEAFF

v_call: TRBV7-8
j_call: TRBJ2-7
d_call: TRBD1
clone_size: NA
cdr3_length: 13
cdr3_nt: TGTGCCAGCAGCTTCAGGGGGTCCTACGAGCAGTACTTC
cdr3_aa: CASSFRGSYEQYF

v_call: TRBV19
j_call: TRBJ1-1
d_call: NA
clone_size: NA
cdr3_length: 13
cdr3_nt: TGTGCCAGTAGTATTATCTTGAACACTGAAGCTTTCTTT
cdr3_aa: CASSIILNTEAFF

v_call: TRBV28
j_call: TRBJ2-1
d_call: TRBD2
clone_size: NA
cdr3_length: 14
cdr3_nt: TGTGCCAGCAGTTTTGCGGGAGCCAGGAATGAGCAGTTCTTC
cdr3_aa: CASSFAGARNEQFF

v_call: TRBV28
j_call: TRBJ2-6
d_call: TRBD1
clone_size: NA
cdr3_length: 15
cdr3_nt: TGTGCCAGCAGTCTACAGGGGGCTGGGGCCAACGTCCTGACTTTC
cdr3_aa: CASSLQGAGANVLTF

v_call: TRBV5-1
j_call: TRBJ2-7
d_call: TRBD1
clone_size: NA
cdr3_length: 14
cdr3_nt: TGCGCCAGCAGCCTGGACAGGGGGTACTACGAGCAGTACTTC
cdr3_aa: CASSLDRGYYEQYF

v_call: TRBV6-6
j_call: TRBJ1-6
d_call: TRBD1
clone_size: once
cdr3_length: 15
cdr3_nt: TGTGCCAGCAGCCCCAGGGGGCTTGAGGATTCACCCCTCCACTTT
cdr3_aa: CASSPRGLEDSPLHF

v_call: TRBV6-2/TRBV6-3
j_call: TRBJ2-3
d_call: TRBD2
clone_size: NA
cdr3_length: 17
cdr3_nt: TGTGCCAGCAGTTACTTAGTCCGGGAGGGCGTCACAGATACGCAGTATTTT
cdr3_aa: CASSYLVREGVTDTQYF

v_call: TRBV5-1
j_call: TRBJ2-7
d_call: TRBD1
clone_size: NA
cdr3_length: 14
cdr3_nt: TGCGCCAGCAGCTATAACAGGGGGGTCCACGAGCAGTACTTC
cdr3_aa: CASSYNRGVHEQYF

v_call: TRBV10-3
j_call: TRBJ1-3
d_call: NA
clone_size: NA
cdr3_length: 16
cdr3_nt: TGTGCCATCAGCCCACAGGGTCCGAACGCCGGAAACACCATATATTTT
cdr3_aa: CAISPQGPNAGNTIYF

v_call: TRBV6-2/TRBV6-3
j_call: TRBJ2-5
d_call: TRBD1
clone_size: NA
cdr3_length: 16
cdr3_nt: TGTGCCAGCAGTTACTCTAGGACAGGGGGCAAAGAGACCCAGTACTTC
cdr3_aa: CASSYSRTGGKETQYF

v_call: TRBV11-2
j_call: TRBJ2-1
d_call: TRBD2
clone_size: NA
cdr3_length: 15
cdr3_nt: TGTGCCAGCAGCTTCATAAGGGAGGGTCCACCTGAGCAGTTCTTC
cdr3_aa: CASSFIREGPPEQFF

v_call: TRBV7-3
j_call: TRBJ2-7
d_call: NA
clone_size: NA
cdr3_length: 16
cdr3_nt: TGTGCCAGCAGCCCAAACGGGGGTCCGTCACCCTACGAGCAGTACTTC
cdr3_aa: CASSPNGGPSPYEQYF

v_call: TRBV6-2/TRBV6-3
j_call: TRBJ1-1
d_call: TRBD1
clone_size: few
cdr3_length: 15
cdr3_nt: TGTGCCAGCAGTAGTCCCGGGACAGGGAACACTGAAGCTTTCTTT
cdr3_aa: CASSSPGTGNTEAFF

v_call: TRBV6-5
j_call: TRBJ2-7
d_call: TRBD1
clone_size: few
cdr3_length: 15
cdr3_nt: TGTGCCAGCAGTTCCCATGGGACAGGGACGGGGGAGCAGTACTTC
cdr3_aa: CASSSHGTGTGEQYF

v_call: TRBV6-2/TRBV6-3
j_call: TRBJ1-5
d_call: TRBD1
clone_size: NA
cdr3_length: 14
cdr3_nt: TGTGCCAGCAGTGAGGGACAGAGAAATCAGCCCCAGCATTTT
cdr3_aa: CASSEGQRNQPQHF

v_call: TRBV5-1
j_call: TRBJ2-1
d_call: NA
clone_size: NA
cdr3_length: 14
cdr3_nt: TGCGCCAGCAGGTCCCTCAGCTCCTACAATGAGCAGTTCTTC
cdr3_aa: CASRSLSSYNEQFF

v_call: TRBV7-9
j_call: TRBJ1-1
d_call: NA
clone_size: NA
cdr3_length: 15
cdr3_nt: TGTGCCAGCAGCTTAGGTCTATCGCTGAACACTGAAGCTTTCTTT
cdr3_aa: CASSLGLSLNTEAFF

v_call: TRBV5-6
j_call: TRBJ2-7
d_call: TRBD2
clone_size: NA
cdr3_length: 19
cdr3_nt: TGTGCCAGCAGCGTTAGCGGGGGGGGCCCAATTTTACTAAGCTACGAGCAGTACTTC
cdr3_aa: CASSVSGGGPILLSYEQYF

v_call: TRBV18
j_call: TRBJ2-7
d_call: NA
clone_size: once
cdr3_length: 13
cdr3_nt: TGTGCCAGCTCATCCAGGGGCCCCTACGAGCAGTACTTC
cdr3_aa: CASSSRGPYEQYF

v_call: TRBV11-2
j_call: TRBJ2-2
d_call: TRBD2
clone_size: NA
cdr3_length: 18
cdr3_nt: TGTGCCAGCAGCTTAGCGGGACTAGCGGATGGGAACACCGGGGAGCTGTTTTTT
cdr3_aa: CASSLAGLADGNTGELFF

v_call: TRBV9
j_call: TRBJ1-2
d_call: NA
clone_size: NA
cdr3_length: 12
cdr3_nt: TGTGCCAGCACTGCGGGTAACTATGGCTACACCTTC
cdr3_aa: CASTAGNYGYTF

v_call: TRBV19
j_call: TRBJ1-2
d_call: NA
clone_size: once
cdr3_length: 15
cdr3_nt: TGTGCCAGTAACAACCCCCTGGACATAAACTATGGCTACACCTTC
cdr3_aa: CASNNPLDINYGYTF

v_call: TRBV5-4
j_call: TRBJ2-1
d_call: TRBD2
clone_size: NA
cdr3_length: 17
cdr3_nt: TGTGCCAGCAGCTTGGCTAGGTCTAGCGGGGCCGACAATGAGCAGTTCTTC
cdr3_aa: CASSLARSSGADNEQFF

v_call: TRBV9
j_call: TRBJ2-3
d_call: TRBD2
clone_size: once
cdr3_length: 16
cdr3_nt: TGTGCCAGCAGCGTAGCTGCTAGCGGGAGCTCAGATACGCAGTATTTT
cdr3_aa: CASSVAASGSSDTQYF

v_call: TRBV5-1
j_call: TRBJ1-5
d_call: NA
clone_size: NA
cdr3_length: 17
cdr3_nt: TGCGCCAGCAGCTTGGGGGCGACCTGGGAGGGTAATCAGCCCCAGCATTTT
cdr3_aa: CASSLGATWEGNQPQHF

v_call: TRBV6-6
j_call: TRBJ1-5
d_call: TRBD1
clone_size: NA
cdr3_length: 15
cdr3_nt: TGTGCCAGCAGTTACTCGGGGACAGTAGGACAGCCCCAGCATTTT
cdr3_aa: CASSYSGTVGQPQHF

v_call: TRBV28
j_call: TRBJ1-2
d_call: NA
clone_size: NA
cdr3_length: 14
cdr3_nt: TGTGCCAGCAGTCCGACGACAACTAACTATGGCTACACCTTC
cdr3_aa: CASSPTTTNYGYTF

v_call: TRBV27
j_call: TRBJ2-2
d_call: NA
clone_size: NA
cdr3_length: 15
cdr3_nt: TGTGCCAGCAGTTTTGGACAGACGAACACCGGGGAGCTGTTTTTT
cdr3_aa: CASSFGQTNTGELFF